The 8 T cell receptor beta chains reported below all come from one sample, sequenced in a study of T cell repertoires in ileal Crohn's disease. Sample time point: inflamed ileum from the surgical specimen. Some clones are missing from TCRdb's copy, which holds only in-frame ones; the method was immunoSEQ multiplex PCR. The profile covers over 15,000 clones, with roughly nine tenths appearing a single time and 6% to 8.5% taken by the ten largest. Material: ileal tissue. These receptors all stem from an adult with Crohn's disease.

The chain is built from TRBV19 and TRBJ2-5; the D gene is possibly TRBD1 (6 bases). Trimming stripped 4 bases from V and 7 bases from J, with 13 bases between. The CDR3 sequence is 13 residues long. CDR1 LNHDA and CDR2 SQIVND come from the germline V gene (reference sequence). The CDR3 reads CASSTQGSGTQYF. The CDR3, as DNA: TGTGCCAGTAGTACACAGGGATCGGGGACCCAGTACTTC. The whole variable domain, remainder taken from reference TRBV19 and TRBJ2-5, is DGGITQSPKYLFRKEGQNVTLSCEQNLNHDAMYWYRQDPGQGLRLIYYSQIVNDFQKGDIAEGYSVSREKKESFPLTVTSAQKNPTAFYLCASSTQGSGTQYFGPGTRLLVL.

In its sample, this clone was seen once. The CDR3 DNA follows: TGTGCCAGCAGTTATCTCGGGACGGTGAACACTGAAGCTTTCTTT. This gives the protein CASSYLGTVNTEAFF. V and J are TRBV6-5 and TRBJ1-1; D is perhaps TRBD1 (5 bases). CDR1 and CDR2 (germline): MNHEY, SVGAGI. V lost 3 bases to trimming and J lost 0 bases, with 11 bases between them. The CDR3 runs to 15 residues.

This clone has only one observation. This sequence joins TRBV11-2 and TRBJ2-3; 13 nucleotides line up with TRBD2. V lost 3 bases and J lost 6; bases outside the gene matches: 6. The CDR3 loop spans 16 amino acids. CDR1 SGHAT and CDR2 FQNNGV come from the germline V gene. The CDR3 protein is CASSFTSGGALDTQYF. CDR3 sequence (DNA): TGTGCCAGCAGCTTTACTAGCGGGGGGGCCTTGGATACGCAGTATTTT.

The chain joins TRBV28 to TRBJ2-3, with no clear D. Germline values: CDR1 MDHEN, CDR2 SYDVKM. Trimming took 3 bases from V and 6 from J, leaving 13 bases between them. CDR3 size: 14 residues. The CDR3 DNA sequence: TGTGCCAGCAGTTTGTCCGCCCCAGCGGATACGCAGTATTTT. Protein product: CASSLSAPADTQYF.

CDR3: CASRGGQETQYF. CDR3 DNA sequence: TGCGCCAGCAGGGGGGGGCAAGAGACCCAGTACTTC. V is TRBV10-2 and J is TRBJ2-5; 7 nucleotides match TRBD2. The CDR3 is made up of 12 amino acids. Germline loops: CDR1 WSHSY, CDR2 SAAADI. The junction had 0 bases not matched to a gene; V was cut back by 6 bases and J by 2 bases.

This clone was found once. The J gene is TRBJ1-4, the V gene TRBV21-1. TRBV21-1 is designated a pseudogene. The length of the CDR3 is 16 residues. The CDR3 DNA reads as TGTGCCAGCAGCCCCCACCCCATCGGGGCTAATGAAAAACTGTTTTTT. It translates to CASSPHPIGANEKLFF.

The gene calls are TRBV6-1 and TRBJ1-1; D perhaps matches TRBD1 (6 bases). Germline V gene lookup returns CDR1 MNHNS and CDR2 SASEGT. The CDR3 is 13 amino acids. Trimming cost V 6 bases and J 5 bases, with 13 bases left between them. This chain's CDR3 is CASSPRGGTEAFF. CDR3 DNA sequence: TGTGCCAGCAGCCCTAGAGGGGGGACTGAAGCTTTCTTT.

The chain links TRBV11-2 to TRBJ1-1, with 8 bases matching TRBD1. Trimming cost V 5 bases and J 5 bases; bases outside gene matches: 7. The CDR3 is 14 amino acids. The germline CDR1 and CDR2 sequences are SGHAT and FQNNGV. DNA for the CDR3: TGTGCCAGCAGCCACCGGACAGGGAGGACTGAAGCTTTCTTT. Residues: CASSHRTGRTEAFF.